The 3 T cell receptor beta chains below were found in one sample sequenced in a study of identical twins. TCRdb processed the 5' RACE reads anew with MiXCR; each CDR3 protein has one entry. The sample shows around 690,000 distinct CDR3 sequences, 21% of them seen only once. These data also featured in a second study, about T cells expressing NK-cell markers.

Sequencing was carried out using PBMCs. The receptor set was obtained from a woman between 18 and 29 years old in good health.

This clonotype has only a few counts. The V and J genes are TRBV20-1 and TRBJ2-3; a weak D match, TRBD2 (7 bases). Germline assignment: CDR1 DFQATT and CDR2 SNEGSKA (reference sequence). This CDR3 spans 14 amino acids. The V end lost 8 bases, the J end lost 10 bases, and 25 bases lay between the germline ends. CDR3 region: CSIVGGGGGLAQYF. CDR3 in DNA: TGCAGTATCGTGGGAGGCGGGGGCGGTCTGGCGCAGTATTTT.

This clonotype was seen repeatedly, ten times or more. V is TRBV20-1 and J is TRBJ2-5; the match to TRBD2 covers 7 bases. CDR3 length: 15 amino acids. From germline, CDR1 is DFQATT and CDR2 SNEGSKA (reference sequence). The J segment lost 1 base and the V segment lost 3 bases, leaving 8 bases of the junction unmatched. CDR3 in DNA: TGCAGTGCTAGTCCCTTATCGGGGGGCCAAGAGACCCAGTACTTC. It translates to CSASPLSGGQETQYF.

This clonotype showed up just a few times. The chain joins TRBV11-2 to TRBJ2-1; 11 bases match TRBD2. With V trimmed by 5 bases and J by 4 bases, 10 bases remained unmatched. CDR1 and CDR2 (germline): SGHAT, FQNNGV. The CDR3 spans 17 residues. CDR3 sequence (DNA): TGTGCCAGCAGCCGCTCTGGACTAGCGGGCAGATACAATGAGCAGTTCTTC. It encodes CASSRSGLAGRYNEQFF.